This passage covers 32 T cell receptor beta chains from one sample sequenced in a study of T cell responses to AZD1222 COVID-19 vaccine. Sequencing was performed with immunoSEQ multiplex PCR; in TCRdb, only in-frame clones are kept and a portion is missing. Of about 120,000 clones listed, roughly 91% are singletons. The sample consisted of peripheral blood, taken 28 days after the second AZD1222 dose. The receptors stem from an adult who received the AZD1222 COVID-19 vaccine.

V gene TRBV7-2 combines with J gene TRBJ1-2; 7 bases agree with TRBD1. CDR3 length: 18 residues. V was clipped by 6 bases and J by 1 base; unmatched bases: 17. The germline V gene has CDR1 SGHTA and CDR2 FQGNSA. CDR3 DNA: TGTGCCAGCAGGAGATATACGATGACAGGGACTTTTAACTATGGCTACACCTTC. It specifies CASRRYTMTGTFNYGYTF.

This chain uses TRBV5-4 with TRBJ2-5; D tentatively fits TRBD1 or TRBD2 (5 bases each). The ends were cut back, 3 bases at V and 5 bases at J, with 20 bases in the middle. Per the germline V gene, CDR1 is SGHNT and CDR2 is YYREEE (reference sequence). This CDR3 has 16 residues. CDR3: CASSYAPGDATETQYF. The DNA for the CDR3 is TGTGCCAGCAGCTATGCTCCCGGGGACGCCACCGAGACCCAGTACTTC.

About this clone itself: The same CDR3 can be traced to other DNA sequences in this sample. This rearrangement joins TRBV3-1 (or the pseudogene TRBV3-2) to TRBJ1-5, with unresolved D. In germline, CDR1 is LGHDT, CDR2 YNNKEL (reference sequence). This CDR3 has 13 amino acids. V was shortened by 0 bases and J by 6 bases, with 6 bases between the two germline ends. The CDR3 coding sequence is TGTGCCAGCAGCCAAGAAGGCGGTCAGCCCCAGCATTTT. Translation gives CASSQEGGQPQHF.

V gene TRBV2 combines with J gene TRBJ1-2, with D possibly matching TRBD1 (5 bases). The CDR3 is 15 residues long. With 2 bases removed from V and 2 bases from J, the gap between germline ends came to 12 bases. Germline CDR1 reads SNHLY; CDR2 reads FYNNEI. CDR3 sequence reads: CASSERQGSNYGYTF. Written as DNA, the CDR3 is TGTGCCAGCAGTGAACGGCAGGGAAGCAACTATGGCTACACCTTC.

This CDR3 reads CASSPQEGLAGISRNEQFF. Written as DNA, the CDR3 is TGTGCCAGCAGCCCCCAGGAAGGACTAGCGGGAATAAGTAGGAATGAGCAGTTCTTC. This sequence joins TRBV7-9 and TRBJ2-1, with 12 bases that match TRBD2. The CDR3 totals 19 residues. Germline CDR1 SEHNR, CDR2 FQNEAQ (reference sequence). The ends lost 5 bases at V and 7 bases at J; junction bases unmatched: 18.

V is TRBV19 and J is TRBJ2-2; 12 bases are shared with TRBD1. Germline V CDR1 and CDR2: LNHDA, SQIVND (reference sequence). V was pared by 5 bases and J by 5 bases, with 21 bases of the junction left unmatched. The CDR3 runs 21 residues. CDR3 in amino acids: CASSLYLPGQGAVSGTGELFF. CDR3 nucleotide sequence: TGTGCCAGTAGTCTCTACCTCCCGGGACAGGGGGCGGTGTCGGGGACCGGGGAGCTGTTTTTT.

This clone was detected only a few times. The chain is built from TRBV2 and TRBJ1-5, with D tentatively TRBD1 (6 bases). The CDR3 has 16 amino acids. The germline V gene encodes CDR1 SNHLY and CDR2 FYNNEI. Trimming stripped 2 bases from V and 6 bases from J, with 17 bases between. This chain's CDR3 is CASSELGGELGQPQHF. The CDR3 DNA is TGTGCCAGCAGTGAATTGGGGGGCGAATTAGGTCAGCCCCAGCATTTT.

The rearrangement uses TRBV7-2 and TRBJ1-3, with D unclear. Looked up from germline, CDR1 is SGHTA and CDR2 is FQGNSA. The CDR3 has 14 amino acids. Trimming shortened V by 1 base and J by 0 bases, and 4 bases separated the two germline ends. The CDR3 DNA reads TGTGCCAGCAGCTTAGGTGACTCTGGAAACACCATATATTTT. Protein: CASSLGDSGNTIYF. The full variable domain, with the rest looked up from reference TRBV7-2 and TRBJ1-3, is GAGVSQSPSNKVTEKGKDVELRCDPISGHTALYWYRQSLGQGLEFLIYFQGNSAPDKSGLPSDRFSAERTGGSVSTLTIQRTQQEDSAVYLCASSLGDSGNTIYFGEGSWLTVV.

This clone was counted a single time. The rearrangement joins TRBV5-4 to TRBJ2-1; 10 nucleotides match TRBD2. With 3 bases clipped from V and 13 bases from J, the junction kept 4 bases outside the gene matches. Germline values: CDR1 SGHNT, CDR2 YYREEE (reference sequence). The CDR3 length is 12 residues. The chain's CDR3 is CASSWTSGGQFF. The CDR3 DNA reads TGTGCCAGCAGCTGGACTAGCGGAGGTCAGTTCTTC.

The V call is TRBV4-1, the J call TRBJ1-6; D uncertain. There are 17 residues in the CDR3. CDR1 is MGHRA, CDR2 YSYEKL, per germline. V gave up 1 base and J gave up 10 bases, with 20 bases separating them. The DNA of the CDR3 is TGCGCCAGCAGCCAAGGGGTAGGTACGGTCGTCCGGTCACCCCTCCACTTT. Protein sequence: CASSQGVGTVVRSPLHF.

The gene calls are TRBV6-5 and TRBJ2-1, with D possibly being TRBD2 (5 bases). The V gene lost 8 bases and the J gene lost 9 bases, with 20 bases spanning the gap. The CDR3 runs 14 residues. Germline V CDR1 and CDR2: MNHEY, SVGAGI. The CDR3 loop is CASLRDPAAGEQFF. The CDR3 nucleotides are TGTGCCAGCCTCCGCGACCCTGCGGCGGGTGAGCAGTTCTTC.

The J gene is TRBJ1-1, the V gene TRBV6-2 or TRBV6-3; no clear D gene. V lost 6 bases, J lost 0 bases, and 14 bases lay in between. Per the germline V gene, CDR1 is MNHEY and CDR2 is SVGEGT. The CDR3 consists of 15 residues. This chain's CDR3 is CASSLGGRLNTEAFF. In nucleotides, the CDR3 is TGTGCCAGCAGCTTAGGCGGGCGGTTGAACACTGAAGCTTTCTTT.

The V gene is TRBV29-1, the J gene TRBJ2-1, with D maybe TRBD1 (5 bases). Between the trimmed V and J ends, which lost 5 bases and 3 bases, there was a span of 20 bases. The germline CDR1 and CDR2 sequences are SQVTM and ANQGSEA. CDR3 length: 16 residues. The CDR3 spells CSVQKVDTSNYNEQFF. The CDR3 nucleotides are TGCAGCGTTCAGAAAGTGGACACTTCCAACTACAATGAGCAGTTCTTC.

As for this clone: A junction end diverges from the germline sequence, so it may reflect a read error. The chain recombines TRBV10-1 with TRBJ1-1; 10 positions match TRBD1. This CDR3 is 13 amino acids long. Germline V CDR1 and CDR2: WNHNN, SYGVQD (reference sequence). The chain's CDR3 is CASSEAGTGATRF. CDR3 in DNA: TGCGCCAGCAGTGAAGCCGGGACAGGGGCCACCCGCTTT.

This clone came up once. The chain joins TRBV7-9 to TRBJ2-3; D may correspond to TRBD1 or TRBD2 (5 bases each). V lost 7 bases and J lost 3, with 11 bases in between. Germline CDR1 reads SEHNR; CDR2 reads FQNEAQ (reference sequence). This CDR3 has 13 amino acids. This chain's CDR3 is CASNKGRTDTQYF. The CDR3 region has the DNA TGTGCCAGCAATAAGGGACGGACAGATACGCAGTATTTT. Variable domain in full (rest from reference TRBV7-9 and TRBJ2-3): DTGVSQNPRHKITKRGQNVTFRCDPISEHNRLYWYRQTLGQGPEFLTYFQNEAQLEKSRLLSDRFSAERPKGSFSTLEIQRTEQGDSAMYLCASNKGRTDTQYFGPGTRLTVL.

The chain has TRBV5-1 and TRBJ1-4, with 7 bases that match TRBD1. CDR1 is SGHRS, CDR2 YFSETQ, per germline. This CDR3 is 16 amino acids long. The V segment lost 4 bases and the J segment 2 bases; nucleotides outside the gene matches: 8. CDR3 nucleotides: TGCGCCAGCAGCCCACGGCCAGGGGGGACTAATGAAAAACTGTTTTTT. Protein: CASSPRPGGTNEKLFF.

V gene TRBV21-1 combines with J gene TRBJ2-5. TRBV21-1 is noted as a pseudogene. This CDR3 is built from 15 residues. CDR3 DNA: TGTGCCAGCAGCGCGGAGGGAAAGGGGGAAGAGACCCAGTACTTC. It encodes CASSAEGKGEETQYF.

The gene calls are TRBV5-1 and TRBJ1-3, with D uncertain. The CDR3 sequence is 13 residues long. V lost 0 bases to trimming and J lost 4 bases, with 5 bases between them. Germline V gives CDR1 SGHRS, CDR2 YFSETQ. Here the CDR3 DNA reads TGCGCCAGCAGCTTGGACCCCGGAAACACCATATATTTT. Its translation: CASSLDPGNTIYF.

The rearrangement joins TRBV5-6 to TRBJ2-5, with TRBD1 matching 7 bases. V shed 2 bases and J 9 bases; nucleotides not matched to a gene: 10. Looked up from germline, CDR1 is SGHDT and CDR2 is YYEEEE. The CDR3 has 14 amino acids. CDR3 protein: CASSFRDSSGSQYF. CDR3 coding DNA: TGTGCCAGCAGCTTCCGGGACAGCTCGGGGTCCCAGTACTTC.

The chain combines TRBV4-3 with TRBJ1-3; D may be TRBD1 (6 bases). The germline V gene has CDR1 LGHNA and CDR2 YSLEER. The CDR3 is 18 residues long. The V gene lost 1 base and the J gene lost 0 bases, with 16 bases spanning the gap. The CDR3, as DNA: TGCGCCAGCAGCCAAGTTGGAGCAGGGGAAAGCTCTGGAAACACCATATATTTT. The encoded protein is CASSQVGAGESSGNTIYF.

This sequence joins TRBV7-8 and TRBJ1-3, with unresolved D. V shed 8 bases and J shed 4 bases, with 12 bases lying between them. Germline-derived CDR1 and CDR2 are SGHVS and FQNEAQ. This CDR3 is 13 amino acids long. CDR3 nucleotides: TGTGCCAGCGCCGTAAATTCCGGAAACACCATATATTTT. Translation: CASAVNSGNTIYF.

This chain connects TRBV4-2 to TRBJ2-3; D is undetermined. Germline-derived CDR1 and CDR2 are LGHNA and YNFKEQ. The CDR3 extends over 13 amino acids. Trimming removed 1 base from V and 4 bases from J, with 6 bases in between. The CDR3 sequence: CASSQGYSDTQYF. In DNA form, the CDR3 reads TGTGCCAGCAGCCAAGGATATTCAGATACGCAGTATTTT.

The chain has TRBV7-2 and TRBJ1-2, with D uncertain. Germline values: CDR1 SGHTA, CDR2 FQGNSA. This CDR3 is 14 amino acids long. Trimming pared 5 bases from V and 0 bases from J, leaving 10 bases between. CDR3 coding DNA: TGTGCCAGCAGCCCCCGACAACCTAACTATGGCTACACCTTC. Its translation is CASSPRQPNYGYTF.

V and J are TRBV29-1 and TRBJ2-7; tentatively, D is TRBD1 (5 bases). V lost 6 bases and J lost 3, with 15 bases in between. Germline CDR1 SQVTM, CDR2 ANQGSEA. The CDR3 has 13 residues. The DNA for the CDR3 is TGCAGCGTGAGACAGAACCTAGGCTACGAGCAGTACTTC. As protein: CSVRQNLGYEQYF.

The chain recombines TRBV27 with TRBJ2-5, with D possibly TRBD2 on 5 matching bases. This CDR3 is 15 amino acids long. V lost 2 bases and J lost 5, with 15 bases in between. From germline, CDR1 is MNHEY and CDR2 SMNVEV (reference sequence). In nucleotides, the CDR3 is TGTGCCAGCAGTTTAGAAGCGGCGGCTTGGGAGACCCAGTACTTC. Translated: CASSLEAAAWETQYF.

This clone was observed once. J is TRBJ1-1 and V is TRBV19, with TRBD1 identical over 7 bases. CDR1 and CDR2 from the germline V gene are LNHDA and SQIVND (reference sequence). V dropped 10 bases and J dropped 6; count of bases not matched to a gene: 5. This CDR3 contains 11 residues. The CDR3 DNA reads TGTGCCACCCAGGGGGGCCCTGAAGCTTTCTTT. As protein: CATQGGPEAFF.

This chain uses TRBV5-8 with TRBJ2-2; 7 bases match TRBD1. The CDR3 totals 14 residues. Germline-derived CDR1 and CDR2 are SGHTS and YDEGEE. V lost 4 bases and J lost 3; bases outside the gene matches: 3. The CDR3 is CASSLTGYTGELFF. The CDR3 bases are TGTGCCAGCAGCCTGACAGGGTACACCGGGGAGCTGTTTTTT.

The chain recombines TRBV6-1 with TRBJ2-5; 12 bases match TRBD2. CDR1 is MNHNS, CDR2 SASEGT, per germline. After removal of 3 bases from V and 7 bases from J, the junction contained 9 bases not matched to a gene. This CDR3 has 16 residues. The CDR3 protein is CASSEASGRAPSTQYF. CDR3 DNA sequence: TGTGCCAGCAGTGAGGCTAGCGGGAGGGCCCCATCGACCCAGTACTTC.

The chain uses TRBV19 and TRBJ1-5; no definite D call. The ends were cut back, 3 bases at V and 0 bases at J, with 6 bases in the middle. Germline lookup yields CDR1 LNHDA and CDR2 SQIVND (reference sequence). This CDR3 has 14 amino acids. The CDR3 sequence: CASSITASNQPQHF. The DNA of the CDR3 is TGTGCCAGTAGTATTACAGCTAGCAATCAGCCCCAGCATTTT.

CDR3 protein: CASSFFNREGYTF. In nucleotides, the CDR3 is TGTGCCAGCAGCTTCTTCAACAGGGAAGGCTACACCTTC. V usage is TRBV5-5 and J usage is TRBJ1-2; D might be TRBD1 (6 bases). Germline V gives CDR1 SGHKS, CDR2 YYEKEE (reference sequence). CDR3 length: 13 residues. V lost 2 bases to trimming and J lost 8 bases, with 13 bases between them.

The genes are TRBV5-4 and TRBJ2-7; a possible D gene is TRBD1 (6 bases). Germline V CDR1 and CDR2: SGHNT, YYREEE (reference sequence). V lost 1 base and J lost 4, with 9 bases in between. The CDR3 runs to 13 residues. The CDR3 DNA sequence: TGTGCCAGCAGCTTGCGCGACAGGTACGAGCAGTACTTC. Translating it yields CASSLRDRYEQYF.

The chain couples TRBV5-1 to TRBJ2-1, with a possible D match to TRBD1 (5 bases). The germline V and J ends were trimmed by 0 bases and 6 bases, with 10 bases remaining between them. This CDR3 region has 14 residues. Per the germline V gene, CDR1 is SGHRS and CDR2 is YFSETQ. This CDR3 is CASSLDRFSNEQFF. Here the CDR3 DNA reads TGCGCCAGCAGCTTGGACAGGTTCAGCAATGAGCAGTTCTTC.